The rows below give T cell receptor beta chains drawn from one sample of a study of CD8 T cells in Susac syndrome. TCRdb ran MiXCR on the immunoSEQ multiplex PCR reads and lists one entry per CDR3 protein. This sample has approximately 200,000 distinct CDR3 sequences, with roughly 90% found just once. Sequencing was performed on CD8+ T cells from PBMCs. These receptors were obtained from a human donor with multiple sclerosis. Both conserved end residues are part of each CDR3. Fields, in order: J gene, V gene, clone size, D gene, CDR3 DNA, CDR3 protein. D genes are given only for firm matches. Size is omitted from some rows. Given values are once, few, many or a class for expanded clones.

j_gene: TRBJ2-1; v_gene: TRBV5-6; abundance: once; d_gene: -; CDR3nt: TGTGCCAGCAGTTCGACCGCTAGCGTTGACAATGAGCAGTTCTTC; CDR3aa: CASSSTASVDNEQFF
j_gene: TRBJ2-5; v_gene: TRBV29-1; abundance: -; d_gene: -; CDR3nt: TGCAGCGTGACGGGCGAATTGCGCCAAAAGACCCAGTACTTC; CDR3aa: CSVTGELRQKTQYF
j_gene: TRBJ1-4; v_gene: TRBV2; abundance: once; d_gene: -; CDR3nt: TGTGCCAGCACCCCCCTCGACAGGACCGAAAAACTGTTTTTT; CDR3aa: CASTPLDRTEKLFF
j_gene: TRBJ2-1; v_gene: TRBV5-1; abundance: -; d_gene: -; CDR3nt: TGCGCCAGCAGCTTCCGGGACCCCGGTGGGAATGAGCAGTTCTTC; CDR3aa: CASSFRDPGGNEQFF
j_gene: TRBJ2-5; v_gene: TRBV29-1; abundance: -; d_gene: -; CDR3nt: TGCAGCGTCTCCGCGGGGGCCCGAGAGACCCAGTACTTC; CDR3aa: CSVSAGARETQYF
j_gene: TRBJ1-4; v_gene: TRBV6-5; abundance: -; d_gene: -; CDR3nt: TGTGCCAGCAGGTTGGGTGAAAAACTGTTTTTT; CDR3aa: CASRLGEKLFF
j_gene: TRBJ2-1; v_gene: TRBV27; abundance: -; d_gene: -; CDR3nt: TGTGCCAGCAGTTTCGTTGGGACTGAGCAGTTCTTC; CDR3aa: CASSFVGTEQFF
j_gene: TRBJ2-3; v_gene: TRBV7-8; abundance: -; d_gene: -; CDR3nt: TGTGCCAGTGAAGGGGTGACTCGACCAGATACGCAGTATTTT; CDR3aa: CASEGVTRPDTQYF
j_gene: TRBJ2-1; v_gene: TRBV11-1; abundance: -; d_gene: TRBD2; CDR3nt: TGTGCCAGCAGCCAGACAGGTTTTGGGACTAGCGGGAGGCCCTACAATGAGCAGTTCTTC; CDR3aa: CASSQTGFGTSGRPYNEQFF
j_gene: TRBJ1-1; v_gene: TRBV5-8; abundance: -; d_gene: -; CDR3nt: TGTGCCAGCAACACGGGGGCGGCGAACACTGAAGCTTTCTTT; CDR3aa: CASNTGAANTEAFF
j_gene: TRBJ2-5; v_gene: TRBV15; abundance: -; d_gene: -; CDR3nt: TGTGCCACCAGCAGAGATGCCAGTAAAGAGACCCAGTACTTC; CDR3aa: CATSRDASKETQYF
j_gene: TRBJ2-2; v_gene: TRBV7-2; abundance: -; d_gene: -; CDR3nt: TGTGCCAGCAGCTTATGGTCTGGGGGAAGGGGCGGGGAGCTGTTTTTT; CDR3aa: CASSLWSGGRGGELFF
j_gene: TRBJ2-7; v_gene: TRBV9; abundance: -; d_gene: -; CDR3nt: TGTGCCAGCAGTTCTAGTCCCGATTACGAGCAGTACTTC; CDR3aa: CASSSSPDYEQYF
j_gene: TRBJ2-1; v_gene: TRBV7-9; abundance: -; d_gene: -; CDR3nt: TGTGCCAGCAGCCGTGACTATGAGCAGTTCTTC; CDR3aa: CASSRDYEQFF
j_gene: TRBJ2-3; v_gene: TRBV4-1; abundance: -; d_gene: -; CDR3nt: TGCGCCAGTTCGAGGGCGGGAAGTTCAGATACGCAGTATTTT; CDR3aa: CASSRAGSSDTQYF
j_gene: TRBJ1-1; v_gene: TRBV4-2; abundance: -; d_gene: TRBD1; CDR3nt: TGTGCCAGCAGCCATACGACAGGGCGACGCTCTGAAGCTTTCTTT; CDR3aa: CASSHTTGRRSEAFF
j_gene: TRBJ2-1; v_gene: TRBV12-3/TRBV12-4; abundance: -; d_gene: -; CDR3nt: TGTGCCAGCACCCCCCCCGGGACTGAGCAGTTCTTC; CDR3aa: CASTPPGTEQFF
j_gene: TRBJ2-7; v_gene: TRBV9; abundance: once; d_gene: TRBD1; CDR3nt: TGTGCCAGCAGCACCGGGACAGGAAAATACGAGCAGTACTTC; CDR3aa: CASSTGTGKYEQYF